Below, 30 T cell receptor beta chains from the same sample are listed, as sequenced in a study of shared clonotypes between healthy human individuals. Some clones are missing from TCRdb's copy, which holds only in-frame ones; the method was immunoSEQ multiplex PCR. The sample lists over 400,000 clones; approximately 95% were seen once. The sample consisted of naive CD4+ T cells sorted from blood. Subset indicated: CD45RA+ positively selected. The receptors derive from a woman in her thirties in good health.

This rearrangement joins TRBV11-2 to TRBJ2-2, with TRBD2 matching 7 bases. Germline V CDR1 and CDR2: SGHAT, FQNNGV. Trimming cost V 0 bases and J 7 bases; bases outside gene matches: 5. The CDR3 extends over 15 amino acids. CDR3 coding DNA: TGTGCCAGCAGCTTAGACCCTAGCGGAGTCGGGGAGCTGTTTTTT. The encoded protein is CASSLDPSGVGELFF. Supplemented by reference TRBV11-2 and TRBJ2-2, the full variable domain reads EAGVAQSPRYKIIEKRQSVAFWCNPISGHATLYWYQQILGQGPKLLIQFQNNGVVDDSQLPKDRFSAERLKGVDSTLKIQPAKLEDSAVYLCASSLDPSGVGELFFGEGSRLTVL.

As for this clone: This CDR3 is also generated by other DNA sequences in the sample. V is TRBV7-9 and J is TRBJ1-3, with no clear D. Trimming left V 5 bases short and J 4 bases short, with 6 bases between. The CDR3 is made up of 12 amino acids. CDR1 is SEHNR and CDR2 is FQNEAQ in the germline V gene (reference sequence). The CDR3 DNA reads TGTGCCAGCAGCCCAAGCGGAAACACCATATATTTT. Translating gives CASSPSGNTIYF.

This chain links TRBV5-1 with TRBJ1-1; tentatively, D is TRBD1 (6 bases). The CDR3 has 15 amino acids. V dropped 0 bases and J dropped 8 bases, with 17 bases sitting between them. Germline CDR1 reads SGHRS; CDR2 reads YFSETQ. Here the CDR3 reads CASSLVGGRESEAFF. The CDR3 nucleotides read TGCGCCAGCAGCTTGGTCGGGGGGCGCGAGTCCGAAGCTTTCTTT.

The chain has TRBV7-9 and TRBJ1-5, with 8 bases fitting TRBD1. The germline V gene has CDR1 SEHNR and CDR2 FQNEAQ (reference sequence). CDR3 size: 15 residues. The trim removed 2 bases at V and 2 bases at J, leaving 2 bases unmatched. The CDR3 DNA sequence: TGTGCCAGCAGCTTAACGGGACAGGGCAATCAGCCCCAGCATTTT. It is translated as CASSLTGQGNQPQHF.

This chain links TRBV27 with TRBJ1-5; 7 bases align to TRBD1. Trimming removed 5 bases from V and 7 bases from J; junction bases left unmatched: 8. CDR1 is MNHEY and CDR2 is SMNVEV in the germline V gene (reference sequence). The CDR3 has 14 residues. Written as DNA, the CDR3 is TGTGCCAGCAGTAACCGACAGGGCGGCCAGCCCCAGCATTTT. Encoded protein: CASSNRQGGQPQHF.

This chain links TRBV10-3 with TRBJ2-5; 8 nucleotides match TRBD2. Near its end, the DNA agrees better with TRBJ2-7, so the J call may be wrong. Germline values: CDR1 ENHRY, CDR2 SYGVKD. This CDR3 contains 15 residues. The DNA of the CDR3 is TGTGCCATCAGCCCCGGTGGAGCGGGAGCCTACGAGCAGTACTTC. It specifies CAISPGGAGAYEQYF.

J is TRBJ1-5 and V is TRBV5-1; a possible D gene is TRBD1 (6 bases). Germline V gene lookup returns CDR1 SGHRS and CDR2 YFSETQ. Trimming removed 4 bases at V and 4 bases at J, with 15 bases between. The CDR3 is 15 amino acids. In nucleotides, the CDR3 is TGCGCCAGCAGCATTGGTGGGGACACAAATCAGCCCCAGCATTTT. This encodes CASSIGGDTNQPQHF.

The chain uses TRBV19 and TRBJ2-1; TRBD1 aligns across 7 bases. CDR3 length: 14 residues. CDR1 is LNHDA, CDR2 SQIVND, per germline (reference sequence). The junction had 3 bases not matched to a gene; V was cut back by 7 bases and J by 0 bases. CDR3 sequence: CASTAGGSYNEQFF. The CDR3 nucleotides read TGTGCCAGTACCGCAGGGGGCTCCTACAATGAGCAGTTCTTC.

V is TRBV6-1 and J is TRBJ2-3; 7 nucleotides align to TRBD2. Germline trimming cut 6 bases from V and 0 bases from J; bases unmatched to any gene: 6. The CDR3 loop spans 15 amino acids. Germline V lookup: CDR1 MNHNS, CDR2 SASEGT. This chain's CDR3 is CASRLPSGSTDTQYF. Written as DNA, the CDR3 is TGTGCCAGCAGGCTCCCTAGCGGTAGCACAGATACGCAGTATTTT.

This clone was observed once. The V and J genes are TRBV28 and TRBJ1-2; tentative D call: TRBD1 (6 bases). Germline CDR1 MDHEN, CDR2 SYDVKM. V was pared by 1 base and J by 6 bases, with 12 bases between. The CDR3 sequence is 14 residues long. CDR3 amino acids: CASSLSGRGDGYTF. The CDR3 DNA follows: TGTGCCAGCAGTTTATCCGGCAGGGGAGATGGCTACACCTTC.

With regard to this clone: One junction end disagrees with the germline gene, perhaps due to a read error. V gene TRBV19 combines with J gene TRBJ1-5; maybe TRBD1 (5 bases). The CDR3 is made up of 15 amino acids. Germline assignment: CDR1 LNHDA and CDR2 SQIVND (reference sequence). CDR3 residues: CASSIGVWGNQPQHF. The CDR3 coding sequence is TGTGCCAGTAGTATTGGAGTCTGGGGCAACCAGCCCCAGCATTTT.

The chain carries TRBV5-1 and TRBJ2-5; D may be TRBD1 (6 bases). The CDR3 contains 15 residues. The V end was cut by 1 base, the J end by 7 bases, with 17 bases between. Per the germline V gene, CDR1 is SGHRS and CDR2 is YFSETQ. The CDR3 loop is CASSLTTGRLGTQYF. CDR3 nucleotides: TGCGCCAGCAGCTTGACGACAGGTAGATTAGGGACCCAGTACTTC.

The chain links TRBV10-1 to TRBJ2-5, with D possibly TRBD1 on 7 matching bases. This CDR3 is 19 amino acids long. CDR1 is WNHNN, CDR2 SYGVQD, per germline (reference sequence). Trimming cost V 6 bases and J 5 bases, with 31 bases left between them. In nucleotides, the CDR3 is TGCGCCAGCAGAAGAGAACAAACTGCGACAGGGAGGATTTGGGAGACCCAGTACTTC. This gives the protein CASRREQTATGRIWETQYF.

V gene TRBV5-6 combines with J gene TRBJ2-1; unclear D gene. V was cut by 1 base and J by 4 bases, with 9 bases left in between. Per germline, CDR1 SGHDT and CDR2 YYEEEE. The CDR3 covers 14 residues. The CDR3 is CASSLLSRYNEQFF. The CDR3 DNA follows: TGTGCCAGCAGCTTGTTATCAAGGTACAATGAGCAGTTCTTC.

The chain joins TRBV11-1 to TRBJ1-1, with D maybe TRBD1 (6 bases). This CDR3 is 13 amino acids long. V lost 6 bases and J 0 bases, leaving 8 bases between the germline ends. Germline V gene sequence: CDR1 SGHAT, CDR2 FQDESV (reference sequence). DNA for the CDR3: TGTGCCAGCAGACAGGGCCTGAACACTGAAGCTTTCTTT. Translated: CASRQGLNTEAFF.

On this clone: This sample also contains other DNA sequences that code for the same CDR3. J is TRBJ1-2 and V is TRBV5-6; 7 nucleotides match TRBD1. The germline CDR1 and CDR2 sequences are SGHDT and YYEEEE. The CDR3 length is 13 residues. The V segment lost 4 bases and the J segment 4 bases; nucleotides outside the gene matches: 4. CDR3 region: CASSPGQTYGYTF. CDR3 bases: TGTGCCAGCAGCCCGGGACAGACCTATGGCTACACCTTC.

The chain is built from TRBV2 and TRBJ2-1; 11 nucleotides match TRBD2. Germline values: CDR1 SNHLY, CDR2 FYNNEI. The CDR3 totals 15 residues. With V trimmed by 4 bases and J by 6 bases, 5 bases remained unmatched. CDR3 nucleotide sequence: TGTGCCAGCAGTGCACTAGCGGGAGTCGGCAATGAGCAGTTCTTC. This encodes CASSALAGVGNEQFF.

Worth noting for this clone: At one boundary the junction diverges from the germline segment, which might be a read error. Other DNA sequences in the sample encode the same CDR3. V is TRBV19 and J is TRBJ2-3, with a tentative D call TRBD2 (5 bases). CDR3 size: 15 residues. Germline-derived CDR1 and CDR2 are LNHDA and SQIVND (reference sequence). In DNA form, the CDR3 reads TGTGCCAGTAGCATAGCAGGCGGGAGCACAGATACGCAGTATTTT. This gives the protein CASSIAGGSTDTQYF.

The rearrangement uses TRBV19 and TRBJ2-5, with D maybe TRBD2 (6 bases). The CDR3 contains 14 residues. Germline assignment: CDR1 LNHDA and CDR2 SQIVND (reference sequence). Trimming left V 5 bases short and J 5 bases short, with 15 bases between. CDR3 region: CASSVTSSSETQYF. The CDR3 DNA is TGTGCCAGTAGTGTGACTAGTTCGTCGGAGACCCAGTACTTC.

The chain combines TRBV28 with TRBJ2-3, with D possibly being TRBD1 (5 bases). The CDR3 sequence is 15 residues long. The V end was cut by 6 bases, the J end by 3 bases, with 16 bases between. Germline CDR1 and CDR2: MDHEN and SYDVKM. Here the CDR3 reads CASRAGGPGTDTQYF. The CDR3 nucleotides are TGTGCCAGCAGGGCCGGTGGCCCAGGGACAGATACGCAGTATTTT.

The chain recombines TRBV6-5 with TRBJ1-1; no reliable D call. The germline CDR1 and CDR2 sequences are MNHEY and SVGAGI. Trimming shortened V by 4 bases and J by 0 bases, and 6 bases separated the two germline ends. The CDR3 totals 13 residues. CDR3 nucleotide sequence: TGTGCCAGCAGTTGGGGAATGAACACTGAAGCTTTCTTT. It encodes CASSWGMNTEAFF.

This clone was recorded once. The chain joins TRBV28 to TRBJ2-1; perhaps TRBD1 as D (5 bases). V lost 5 bases, J lost 0 bases, and 17 bases lay in between. From germline, CDR1 is MDHEN and CDR2 SYDVKM. The CDR3 covers 17 residues. In nucleotides, the CDR3 is TGTGCCAGCAGTCGATCTCCAGGGTTGGGCTCCTACAATGAGCAGTTCTTC. Its translation is CASSRSPGLGSYNEQFF.

CDR3: CASSPPKLLAGVDTGELFF. CDR3 DNA: TGTGCCAGCTCACCCCCTAAGCTCCTAGCGGGAGTGGACACCGGGGAGCTGTTTTTT. V and J are TRBV18 and TRBJ2-2; 10 bases map to TRBD2. Germline values: CDR1 KGHSH, CDR2 LQKENI. The trim removed 3 bases at V and 3 bases at J, leaving 13 bases unmatched. This CDR3 contains 19 residues.

V and J are TRBV19 and TRBJ2-1, with 10 bases aligning to TRBD2. Germline V gene lookup returns CDR1 LNHDA and CDR2 SQIVND (reference sequence). The CDR3 length is 13 residues. The trim removed 4 bases at V and 7 bases at J, leaving 1 base unmatched. DNA of the CDR3: TGTGCCAGTAGTAAAGCGGGAGGGAATGAGCAGTTCTTC. Amino acids: CASSKAGGNEQFF.

This clone has only one observation. This chain connects TRBV4-1 to TRBJ1-1; the match to TRBD1 covers 7 bases. Germline-derived CDR1 and CDR2 are MGHRA and YSYEKL. The J segment lost 6 bases and the V segment lost 5 bases, leaving 9 bases of the junction unmatched. CDR3 length: 14 amino acids. Here the CDR3 reads CASSYRTGGPEAFF. The CDR3 DNA sequence: TGCGCCAGCAGCTACAGGACAGGCGGGCCTGAAGCTTTCTTT.

The chain carries TRBV9 and TRBJ2-5; D ambiguous. This CDR3 spans 13 amino acids. The germline V gene encodes CDR1 SGDLS and CDR2 YYNGEE. V dropped 6 bases and J dropped 2 bases, with 11 bases sitting between them. The CDR3 nucleotides read TGTGCCAGCAAGTCAGGATTACAAGAGACCCAGTACTTC. Its protein product is CASKSGLQETQYF.

This chain connects TRBV11-2 to TRBJ2-3; perhaps TRBD2 as D (5 bases). The V gene's germline CDR1 is SGHAT and CDR2 FQNNGV. The germline V and J ends were trimmed by 3 bases and 6 bases, with 7 bases remaining between them. CDR3 length: 12 amino acids. The CDR3 coding sequence is TGTGCCAGCAGCTTTCGAGGGGATACGCAGTATTTT. As protein: CASSFRGDTQYF.

The CDR3 nucleotides read TGTGCCAGCAGAAGAACAGGGGCCGGGGAGCTGTTTTTT. Amino acids: CASRRTGAGELFF. The chain is built from TRBV27 and TRBJ2-2, with 7 bases lining up with TRBD1. The junction had 4 bases not matched to a gene; V was cut back by 6 bases and J by 6 bases. Germline loops: CDR1 MNHEY, CDR2 SMNVEV (reference sequence). CDR3 length equals 13 residues.

V is TRBV30 and J is TRBJ1-6; D ambiguous. The CDR3 extends over 14 amino acids. Germline CDR1 reads GTSNPN; CDR2 reads SVGIG (reference sequence). V was pared by 0 bases and J by 7 bases, with 10 bases between. Here the CDR3 DNA reads TGTGCCTGGAGTGTATCTGTGGGCAATTCACCCCTCCACTTT. Its translation: CAWSVSVGNSPLHF. Variable domain in full (rest from reference TRBV30 and TRBJ1-6): SQTIHQWPATLVQPVGSPLSLECTVEGTSNPNLYWYRQAAGRGLQLLFYSVGIGQISSEVPQNLSASRPQDRQFILSSKKLLLSDSGFYLCAWSVSVGNSPLHFGNGTRLTVT.

The V gene is TRBV5-8, the J gene TRBJ2-1; no reliable D call. The ends were cut back, 2 bases at V and 3 bases at J, with 12 bases in the middle. The CDR3 consists of 15 residues. The germline CDR1 and CDR2 sequences are SGHTS and YDEGEE. The CDR3 DNA follows: TGTGCCAGCAGCTTCATGGGGATACACTACAATGAGCAGTTCTTC. Encoded protein: CASSFMGIHYNEQFF. The whole variable domain, remainder taken from reference TRBV5-8 and TRBJ2-1, is EAGVTQSPTHLIKTRGQQATLRCSPISGHTSVYWYQQALGLGLQFLLWYDEGEERNRGNFPPRFSGRQFPNYSSELNVNALELEDSALYLCASSFMGIHYNEQFFGPGTRLTVL.